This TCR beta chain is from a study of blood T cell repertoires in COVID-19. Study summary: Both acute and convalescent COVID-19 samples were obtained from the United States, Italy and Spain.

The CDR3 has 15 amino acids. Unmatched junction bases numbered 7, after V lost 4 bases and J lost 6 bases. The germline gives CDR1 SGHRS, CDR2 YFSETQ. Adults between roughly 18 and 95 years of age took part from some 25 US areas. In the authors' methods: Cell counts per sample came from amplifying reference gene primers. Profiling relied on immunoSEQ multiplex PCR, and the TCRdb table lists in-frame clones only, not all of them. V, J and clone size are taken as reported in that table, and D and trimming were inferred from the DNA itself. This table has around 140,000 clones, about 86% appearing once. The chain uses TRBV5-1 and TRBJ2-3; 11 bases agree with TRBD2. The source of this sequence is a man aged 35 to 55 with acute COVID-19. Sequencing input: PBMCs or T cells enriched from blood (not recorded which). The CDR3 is CASSRGASGGDTQYF. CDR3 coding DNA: TGCGCCAGCAGCCGGGGGGCTAGCGGGGGGGATACGCAGTATTTT.